The 24 T cell receptor beta chains in this list originate from one sample, sequenced in a study of cytomegalovirus exposure and HLA in healthy donors. This PCR relied on a set of 60 Vbeta primers and 13 Jbeta primers. Profiling relied on immunoSEQ multiplex PCR, and the TCRdb table lists in-frame clones only, not all of them. The table includes around 140,000 clones, 82% detected once. Sample: PBMCs. The receptor set was obtained from a woman aged 55-70 years in good health and CMV-seropositive.

The chain combines TRBV7-2 with TRBJ1-1; a weak D match, TRBD1 (5 bases). CDR3 length equals 14 residues. V lost 2 bases and J lost 5, with 12 bases in between. The germline V gene encodes CDR1 SGHTA and CDR2 FQGNSA. CDR3 coding DNA: TGTGCCAGCAGCTTAAGACAGACTTTTACTGAAGCTTTCTTT. Translated: CASSLRQTFTEAFF.

The chain joins TRBV10-3 to TRBJ1-1; 9 bases line up with TRBD1. Germline CDR1 ENHRY, CDR2 SYGVKD. Trimming cost V 5 bases and J 4 bases; bases outside gene matches: 5. This CDR3 is built from 14 residues. The DNA for the CDR3 is TGTGCCATCAGTTCGGGACAGGGTGGCACTGAAGCTTTCTTT. Residues: CAISSGQGGTEAFF.

The chain has TRBV4-3 and TRBJ2-3, with D unclear. Germline V CDR1 and CDR2: LGHNA, YSLEER. Trimming shortened V by 0 bases and J by 0 bases, and 7 bases separated the two germline ends. This CDR3 contains 15 residues. The CDR3 loop reads CASSQDIRSTDTQYF. CDR3 DNA: TGCGCCAGCAGCCAAGATATCCGGAGCACAGATACGCAGTATTTT.

The chain is built from TRBV30 and TRBJ2-1; 15 nucleotides align to TRBD2. CDR3 size: 17 residues. V shed 5 bases, J shed 7 bases, and the junction held 12 bases outside the gene matches. Germline V gene data show CDR1 as GTSNPN and CDR2 as SVGIG (reference sequence). The CDR3 region is CAWAPRFGLAGGNEQFF. The CDR3 coding sequence is TGTGCCTGGGCCCCCAGGTTCGGACTAGCGGGAGGGAATGAGCAGTTCTTC.

The chain couples TRBV5-4 to TRBJ2-7; the D gene is possibly TRBD1 (5 bases). The germline CDR1 and CDR2 sequences are SGHNT and YYREEE (reference sequence). The CDR3 is 12 residues long. Trimming took off 5 bases at V and 3 bases at J, with 9 bases between the two ends. The CDR3 is CASSYDSYEQYF. Written as DNA, the CDR3 is TGTGCCAGCAGTTACGACAGCTACGAGCAGTACTTC.

CDR3 residues: CASSPSSGGRAGDTQYF. CDR3 coding DNA: TGTGCCAGCAGTCCCAGCAGCGGCGGGAGGGCCGGAGATACGCAGTATTTT. The chain combines TRBV28 with TRBJ2-3; 9 nucleotides agree with TRBD2. Germline V gives CDR1 MDHEN, CDR2 SYDVKM. This CDR3 has 17 amino acids. J lost 5 bases, V lost 5 bases, and 14 bases had no gene match.

The chain links TRBV30 to TRBJ2-3, with D possibly being TRBD2 (6 bases). V lost 3 bases to trimming and J lost 3 bases, with 19 bases between them. The CDR3 is made up of 16 amino acids. Germline V CDR1 and CDR2: GTSNPN, SVGIG (reference sequence). CDR3 sequence reads: CAWSLRDHVYTDTQYF. CDR3 coding DNA: TGTGCCTGGAGCCTGCGGGACCACGTATATACAGATACGCAGTATTTT.

V and J are TRBV7-9 and TRBJ2-3, with 9 bases that match TRBD2. J gave up 6 bases and V 1 base, and 2 bases lay outside the gene matches. Looked up from germline, CDR1 is SEHNR and CDR2 is FQNEAQ (reference sequence). The CDR3 covers 14 residues. The chain's CDR3 is CASSLVAGVDTQYF. The CDR3 DNA sequence: TGTGCCAGCAGCTTAGTAGCGGGAGTTGATACGCAGTATTTT.

The chain uses TRBV11-3 and TRBJ2-2; D is unresolved. The CDR3 contains 15 residues. V was clipped by 5 bases and J by 0 bases, with 10 bases between them. Germline CDR1 SGHNT, CDR2 YENEEA. The CDR3 loop is CASSPAGTNTGELFF. CDR3 nucleotide sequence: TGTGCCAGCAGCCCCGCAGGAACGAACACCGGGGAGCTGTTTTTT. Full variable domain (missing parts from reference TRBV11-3 and TRBJ2-2): EAGVVQSPRYKIIEKKQPVAFWCNPISGHNTLYWYLQNLGQGPELLIRYENEEAVDDSQLPKDRFSAERLKGVDSTLKIQPAELGDSAVYLCASSPAGTNTGELFFGEGSRLTVL.

This clone was counted a single time. The V and J genes are TRBV4-2 and TRBJ2-1, with D maybe TRBD2 (5 bases). The ends were cut back, 0 bases at V and 4 bases at J, with 16 bases in the middle. CDR3 size: 17 residues. The germline V gene encodes CDR1 LGHNA and CDR2 YNFKEQ. CDR3 protein: CASSQDGGRGSYNEQFF. CDR3 DNA sequence: TGTGCCAGCAGCCAAGATGGAGGACGGGGTTCTTACAATGAGCAGTTCTTC.

This clone was observed a few times. This chain uses TRBV6-5 with TRBJ1-1; D perhaps matches TRBD1 (5 bases). There are 14 residues in the CDR3. Germline loops: CDR1 MNHEY, CDR2 SVGAGI. Trimming cost V 2 bases and J 1 base, with 8 bases left between them. Here the CDR3 reads CASSYAGANTEAFF. CDR3 nucleotide sequence: TGTGCCAGCAGTTACGCTGGGGCGAACACTGAAGCTTTCTTT.

The chain is built from TRBV15 and TRBJ2-5, with D possibly matching TRBD2 (6 bases). The CDR3 length is 16 residues. The germline V gene has CDR1 LNHNV and CDR2 YYDKDF (reference sequence). The V gene lost 5 bases and the J gene lost 1 base, with 17 bases spanning the gap. The CDR3 protein is CATSGPSSDPQETQYF. The CDR3 DNA reads TGTGCCACCAGCGGTCCCTCTAGCGACCCCCAAGAGACCCAGTACTTC.

V and J are TRBV18 and TRBJ1-3; D is possibly TRBD1 (5 bases). Trimming left V 5 bases short and J 4 bases short, with 18 bases between. The germline gives CDR1 KGHSH, CDR2 LQKENI. The CDR3 loop spans 16 amino acids. The chain's CDR3 is CASSSQGGASGNTIYF. CDR3 coding DNA: TGTGCCAGCTCATCCCAGGGAGGGGCTTCCGGAAACACCATATATTTT.

As DNA, the CDR3 is TGCGCCAGCAGCCCGCGCCTAGGGACTAGCAGGAATGAGCAGTTCTTC. Translating it yields CASSPRLGTSRNEQFF. V gene TRBV5-1 combines with J gene TRBJ2-1; TRBD2 agrees at 9 bases. Losses at the gene ends were 4 bases for V and 7 bases for J; bases not matched to a gene: 12. The CDR3 consists of 16 residues. CDR1 and CDR2 (germline): SGHRS, YFSETQ.

CDR3 sequence reads: CAWNRDISNYGYTF. In DNA form, the CDR3 reads TGTGCCTGGAATCGGGACATTTCTAACTATGGCTACACCTTC. This chain joins TRBV30 and TRBJ1-2; tentatively, D is TRBD1 (6 bases). V lost 4 bases to trimming and J lost 0 bases, with 12 bases between them. Looked up from germline, CDR1 is GTSNPN and CDR2 is SVGIG (reference sequence). There are 14 residues in the CDR3. Variable domain in full (rest from reference TRBV30 and TRBJ1-2): SQTIHQWPATLVQPVGSPLSLECTVEGTSNPNLYWYRQAAGRGLQLLFYSVGIGQISSEVPQNLSASRPQDRQFILSSKKLLLSDSGFYLCAWNRDISNYGYTFGSGTRLTVV.

The chain joins TRBV5-6 to TRBJ2-7; TRBD1 matches at 9 bases. V was clipped by 2 bases and J by 4 bases; unmatched bases: 4. The CDR3 is made up of 14 amino acids. Germline V gives CDR1 SGHDT, CDR2 YYEEEE. The CDR3 bases are TGTGCCAGCAGCTTCACAGGGGGCGGGTACGAGCAGTACTTC. It codes for CASSFTGGGYEQYF.

This chain connects TRBV4-3 to TRBJ1-2; D is ambiguous. The CDR3 consists of 15 residues. CDR1 is LGHNA, CDR2 YSLEER, per germline. Trimming took off 0 bases at V and 1 base at J, with 9 bases between the two ends. In nucleotides, the CDR3 is TGCGCCAGCAGCCAAGATACCGCGAGTAACTATGGCTACACCTTC. As protein: CASSQDTASNYGYTF.

The chain combines TRBV12-5 with TRBJ2-1; 7 nucleotides match TRBD2. This CDR3 comprises 15 residues. V lost 1 base to trimming and J lost 6 bases; unmatched junction nucleotides: 6. Per germline, CDR1 LGHNT and CDR2 FRNRAP. In DNA, the CDR3 is TGTGCTAGTGGTTTGGGGACTAGTGATCGCAATGAGCAGTTCTTC. Its protein is CASGLGTSDRNEQFF.

The rearrangement links TRBV2 to TRBJ1-5; D gene ambiguous. CDR1 SNHLY and CDR2 FYNNEI come from the germline V gene. The CDR3 covers 14 residues. The germline V and J ends were trimmed by 6 bases and 3 bases, with 12 bases remaining between them. CDR3 nucleotide sequence: TGTGCCAGCAGCCTGAACAGAATCAATCAGCCCCAGCATTTT. Residues: CASSLNRINQPQHF.

This clone was detected once. The chain is built from TRBV28 and TRBJ2-1; the match to TRBD2 covers 11 bases. V lost 8 bases to trimming and J lost 8 bases; unmatched junction nucleotides: 5. CDR3 length: 13 amino acids. In germline, CDR1 is MDHEN, CDR2 SYDVKM. The CDR3: CASLLAGVHEQFF. The CDR3 region has the DNA TGTGCCAGCCTACTAGCGGGAGTTCATGAGCAGTTCTTC.

V gene TRBV7-9 combines with J gene TRBJ2-5, with TRBD2 matching 8 bases. CDR1 and CDR2 from the germline V gene are SEHNR and FQNEAQ (reference sequence). The CDR3 extends over 15 amino acids. With 1 base clipped from V and 7 bases from J, the junction kept 8 bases outside the gene matches. This CDR3 reads CASSLEAGREGTQYF. CDR3 DNA sequence: TGTGCCAGCAGCTTAGAGGCGGGACGGGAGGGGACCCAGTACTTC.

This chain links TRBV27 with TRBJ2-7; D ambiguous. V lost 2 bases and J lost 2, with 7 bases in between. The length of the CDR3 is 13 residues. CDR1 is MNHEY, CDR2 SMNVEV, per germline (reference sequence). CDR3 region: CASSLGETYEQYF. CDR3 bases: TGTGCCAGCAGTTTAGGAGAGACCTACGAGCAGTACTTC.

This clone is a singleton in its sample. The rearrangement joins TRBV5-4 to TRBJ2-5, with TRBD2 matching 9 bases. The ends lost 0 bases at V and 1 base at J; junction bases unmatched: 4. This CDR3 comprises 16 residues. Germline assignment: CDR1 SGHNT and CDR2 YYREEE (reference sequence). CDR3 in amino acids: CASSLGTSASQETQYF. The CDR3 DNA is TGTGCCAGCAGCTTGGGGACTAGCGCCTCCCAAGAGACCCAGTACTTC.

The genes are TRBV30 and TRBJ2-2, with D hard to call. V was cut by 0 bases and J by 10 bases, with 12 bases left in between. The CDR3 contains 13 residues. Germline CDR1 GTSNPN, CDR2 SVGIG (reference sequence). CDR3 amino acids: CAWSVVRQEELFF. DNA for the CDR3: TGTGCCTGGAGTGTGGTCCGGCAGGAGGAGCTGTTTTTT. Full variable domain (rest looked up from reference TRBV30 and TRBJ2-2): SQTIHQWPATLVQPVGSPLSLECTVEGTSNPNLYWYRQAAGRGLQLLFYSVGIGQISSEVPQNLSASRPQDRQFILSSKKLLLSDSGFYLCAWSVVRQEELFFGEGSRLTVL.